This paragraph reports one T cell receptor beta chain. The data were obtained in a study of blood T cell repertoires in COVID-19. The protocol was immunoSEQ multiplex PCR, while the TCRdb copy is restricted to in-frame clones and leaves out a portion. The data hold approximately 30,000 clones, with under 85% observed a single time. Germline values: CDR1 SEHNR, CDR2 FQNEAQ (reference sequence). V lost 5 bases and J 0 bases, leaving 20 bases between the germline ends. The CDR3 consists of 18 residues. The receptor comes from a man aged 65 to 79 with acute or convalescent COVID-19. Sequencing was done on a sample of peripheral blood. V usage is TRBV7-9 and J usage is TRBJ1-5; D not certain. Written as DNA, the CDR3 is TGTGCCAGCAGCGACCAATCCGGGAGCACTTATAGCAATCAGCCCCAGCATTTT. It is translated as CASSDQSGSTYSNQPQHF. The variable domain in full, with the rest retrieved from reference TRBV7-9 and TRBJ1-5, is DTGVSQNPRHKITKRGQNVTFRCDPISEHNRLYWYRQTLGQGPEFLTYFQNEAQLEKSRLLSDRFSAERPKGSFSTLEIQRTEQGDSAMYLCASSDQSGSTYSNQPQHFGDGTRLSIL.